The table lists the clone carrying this TCR beta chain with many counts. Reasons for excluding patients were uncontrolled infection, other autoimmune disease, pregnancy or lactation. Amplification of TCR beta CDR3 regions used RNA as the template. Carried out on the TCR CDR3, a first-round RT-PCR used the HTBI primer set. MiXCR, applied by TCRdb to the multiplex PCR reads, yields one record per CDR3 protein. The sample lists more than 550,000 distinct CDR3 sequences; about 45% were seen once. Trimming took off 4 bases at V and 0 bases at J, with 15 bases between the two ends. This CDR3 is 16 amino acids long. Germline CDR1 reads KGHDR; CDR2 reads SFDVKD. This specimen comes from a study of T cells in Graves' hyperthyroidism and ophthalmopathy.

The chain joins TRBV24-1 to TRBJ2-7; TRBD1 is a possible D gene (6 bases). This receptor was identified in an adult man with Graves' disease, either hyperthyroidism or ophthalmopathy (not recorded which). Sequences were obtained from peripheral blood or thyroid tissue (not recorded which). CDR3 sequence reads: CATSESGATSSYEQYF. CDR3 DNA sequence: TGTGCCACCAGTGAGTCAGGGGCAACGAGCTCCTACGAGCAGTACTTC.